This note documents a single T cell receptor (beta chain) sequence. Its antigen is unknown. These data belong to a study of CD8+CD57+ T cells in acquired aplastic anemia. Looking at the study overall: Each DNA sample taken from sorted CD4+ and CD8+ cells came to about 3 ug on average. Regarding the study as a whole: Patients and controls were not found to differ significantly in CD8+ Simpson's diversity. Between patients and controls, about 30 CD8+ CDR3 sequences were found in common.

The study profiled TCR beta VDJ and CDR3 using genomic DNA as template. In TCRdb, the reads were re-called with MiXCR into one record per CDR3 protein. The data show 250,000 to 300,000 distinct CDR3 sequences, around 60% seen once. The CDR3 is 12 residues long. Trimming took off 5 bases at V and 6 bases at J, with 8 bases between the two ends. Germline lookup yields CDR1 SGHAT and CDR2 FQNNGV. The sequence was obtained from a human donor with severe aplastic anemia or a healthy control (not recorded which). The V call is TRBV11-2, the J call TRBJ1-5; D gene uncertain. The source material was sorted CD4+, CD8+, or CD8+CD57+ T cells (not recorded which) from PBMCs. The CDR3: CASSALGQPQHF. DNA for the CDR3: TGTGCCAGCAGCGCGTTGGGTCAGCCCCAGCATTTT.